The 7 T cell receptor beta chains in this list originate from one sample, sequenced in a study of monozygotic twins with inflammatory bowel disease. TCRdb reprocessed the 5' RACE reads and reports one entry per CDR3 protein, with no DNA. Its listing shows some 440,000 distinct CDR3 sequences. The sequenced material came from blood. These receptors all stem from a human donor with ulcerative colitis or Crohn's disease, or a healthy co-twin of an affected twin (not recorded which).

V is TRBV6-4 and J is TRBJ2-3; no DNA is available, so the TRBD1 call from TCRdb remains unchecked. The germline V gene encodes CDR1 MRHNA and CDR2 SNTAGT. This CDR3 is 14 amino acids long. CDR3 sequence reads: CASRRAQNTDTQYF.

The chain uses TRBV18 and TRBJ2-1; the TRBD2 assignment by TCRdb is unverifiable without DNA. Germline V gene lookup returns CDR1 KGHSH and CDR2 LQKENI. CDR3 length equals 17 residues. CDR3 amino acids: CASSPTSGGAKGNEQFF.

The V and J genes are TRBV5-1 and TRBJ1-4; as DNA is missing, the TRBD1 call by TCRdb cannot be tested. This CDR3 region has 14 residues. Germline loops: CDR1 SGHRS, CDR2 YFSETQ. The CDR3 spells CASSPGHLNEKLFF.

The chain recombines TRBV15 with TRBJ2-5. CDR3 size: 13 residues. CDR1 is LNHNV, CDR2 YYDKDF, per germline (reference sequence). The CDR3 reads CATSPGNQETQYF. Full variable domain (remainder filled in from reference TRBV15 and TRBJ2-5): DAMVIQNPRYQVTQFGKPVTLSCSQTLNHNVMYWYQQKSSQAPKLLFHYYDKDFNNEADTPDNFQSRRPNTSFCFLDIRSPGLGDTAMYLCATSPGNQETQYFGPGTRLLVL.

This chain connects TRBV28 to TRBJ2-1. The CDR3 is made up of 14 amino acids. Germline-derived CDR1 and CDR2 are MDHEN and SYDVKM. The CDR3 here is CASSPIRRRNEQFF.

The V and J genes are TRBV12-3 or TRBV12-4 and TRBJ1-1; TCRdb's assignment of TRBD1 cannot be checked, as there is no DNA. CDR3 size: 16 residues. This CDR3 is CASIRGTGWVNTEAFF.

CDR3 region: CASSLIWTDNTGELFF. The chain recombines TRBV5-5 with TRBJ2-2; checking the TCRdb D call of TRBD1 is not possible without DNA. The CDR3 is 16 amino acids. CDR1 SGHKS and CDR2 YYEKEE come from the germline V gene (reference sequence).